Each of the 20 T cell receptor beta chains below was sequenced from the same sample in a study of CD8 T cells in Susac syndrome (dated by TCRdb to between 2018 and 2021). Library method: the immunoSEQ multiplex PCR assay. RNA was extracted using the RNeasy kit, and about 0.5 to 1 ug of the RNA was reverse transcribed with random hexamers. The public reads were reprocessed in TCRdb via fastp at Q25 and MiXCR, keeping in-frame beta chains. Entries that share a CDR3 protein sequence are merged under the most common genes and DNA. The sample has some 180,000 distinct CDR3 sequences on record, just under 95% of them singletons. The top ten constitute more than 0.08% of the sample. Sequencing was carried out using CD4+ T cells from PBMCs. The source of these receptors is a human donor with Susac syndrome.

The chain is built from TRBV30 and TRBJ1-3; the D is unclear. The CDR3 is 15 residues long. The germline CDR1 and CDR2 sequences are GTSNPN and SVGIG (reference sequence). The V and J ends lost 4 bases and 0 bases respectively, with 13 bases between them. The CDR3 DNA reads TGTGCCTGGACCGCGGGCAGCCCCTCTGGAAACACCATATATTTT. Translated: CAWTAGSPSGNTIYF. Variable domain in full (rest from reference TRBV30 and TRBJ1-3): SQTIHQWPATLVQPVGSPLSLECTVEGTSNPNLYWYRQAAGRGLQLLFYSVGIGQISSEVPQNLSASRPQDRQFILSSKKLLLSDSGFYLCAWTAGSPSGNTIYFGEGSWLTVV.

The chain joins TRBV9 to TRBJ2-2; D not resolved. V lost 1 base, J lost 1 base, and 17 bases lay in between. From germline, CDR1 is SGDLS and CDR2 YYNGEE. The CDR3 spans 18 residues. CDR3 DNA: TGTGCCAGCAGCGTAACTATGAACGGGTACGAGAACACCGGGGAGCTGTTTTTT. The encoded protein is CASSVTMNGYENTGELFF.

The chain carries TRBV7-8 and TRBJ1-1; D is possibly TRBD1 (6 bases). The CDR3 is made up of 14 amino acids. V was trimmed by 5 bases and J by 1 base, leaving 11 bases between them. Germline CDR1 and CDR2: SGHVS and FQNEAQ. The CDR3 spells CASSPRGGNTEAFF. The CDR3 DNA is TGTGCCAGCAGCCCCAGGGGAGGGAACACTGAAGCTTTCTTT.

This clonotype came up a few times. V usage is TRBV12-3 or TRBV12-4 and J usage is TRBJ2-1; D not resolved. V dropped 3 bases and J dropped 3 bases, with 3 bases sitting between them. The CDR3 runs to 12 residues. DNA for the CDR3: TGTGCCAGCAGTTTCGACTACAATGAGCAGTTCTTC. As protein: CASSFDYNEQFF.

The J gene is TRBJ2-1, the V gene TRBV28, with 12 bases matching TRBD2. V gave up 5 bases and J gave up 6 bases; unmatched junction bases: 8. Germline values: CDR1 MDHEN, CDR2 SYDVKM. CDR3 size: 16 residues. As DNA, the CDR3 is TGTGCCAGCAGTCCGACCGGGACTAGCGGGCCCAATGAGCAGTTCTTC. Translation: CASSPTGTSGPNEQFF.

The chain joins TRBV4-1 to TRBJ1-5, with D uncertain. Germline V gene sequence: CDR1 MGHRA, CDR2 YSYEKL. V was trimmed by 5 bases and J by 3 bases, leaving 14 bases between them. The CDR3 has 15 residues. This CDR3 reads CASSKIPQNNQPQHF. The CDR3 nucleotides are TGCGCCAGCAGCAAAATCCCACAGAACAATCAGCCCCAGCATTTT.

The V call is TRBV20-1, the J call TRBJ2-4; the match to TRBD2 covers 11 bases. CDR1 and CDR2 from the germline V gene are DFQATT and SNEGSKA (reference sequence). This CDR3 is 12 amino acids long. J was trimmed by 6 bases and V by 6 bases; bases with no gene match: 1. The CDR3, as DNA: TGCAGTGCCGGGACTAGCGGAAACATTCAGTACTTC. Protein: CSAGTSGNIQYF.

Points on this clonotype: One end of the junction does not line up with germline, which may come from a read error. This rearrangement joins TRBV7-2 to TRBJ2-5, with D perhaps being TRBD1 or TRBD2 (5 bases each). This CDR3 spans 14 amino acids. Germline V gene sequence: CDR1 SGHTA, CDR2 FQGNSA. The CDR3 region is CASSPSWGGETQHF. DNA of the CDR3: TGTGCCAGCAGTCCTAGCTGGGGCGGAGAGACCCAGCACTTC.

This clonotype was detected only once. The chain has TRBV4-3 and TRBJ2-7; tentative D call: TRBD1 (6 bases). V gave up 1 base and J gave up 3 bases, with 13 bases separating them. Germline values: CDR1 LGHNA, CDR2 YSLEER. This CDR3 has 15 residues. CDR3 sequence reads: CASSQGRGQYYEQYF. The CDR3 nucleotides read TGCGCCAGCAGCCAAGGCAGGGGCCAATACTACGAGCAGTACTTC.

The CDR3 DNA reads as TGCAGCGTTGAGTCTCAGGGACACCCCAGGGACTATGGCTACACCTTC. Its translation: CSVESQGHPRDYGYTF. The genes are TRBV29-1 and TRBJ1-2, with D maybe TRBD1 (6 bases). The V gene's germline CDR1 is SQVTM and CDR2 ANQGSEA. The CDR3 is made up of 16 amino acids. The V end lost 3 bases, the J end lost 3 bases, and 20 bases lay between the germline ends.

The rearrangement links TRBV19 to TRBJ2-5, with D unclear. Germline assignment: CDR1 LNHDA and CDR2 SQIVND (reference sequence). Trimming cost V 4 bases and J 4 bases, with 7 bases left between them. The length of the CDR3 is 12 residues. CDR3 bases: TGTGCCAGTAGTACAACGGGAGAGACCCAGTACTTC. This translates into CASSTTGETQYF.

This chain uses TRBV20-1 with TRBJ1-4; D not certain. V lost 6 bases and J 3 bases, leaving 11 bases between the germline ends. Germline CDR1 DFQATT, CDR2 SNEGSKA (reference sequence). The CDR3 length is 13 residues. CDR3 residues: CSARGPPNEKLFF. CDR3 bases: TGCAGTGCCCGGGGTCCACCTAATGAAAAACTGTTTTTT.

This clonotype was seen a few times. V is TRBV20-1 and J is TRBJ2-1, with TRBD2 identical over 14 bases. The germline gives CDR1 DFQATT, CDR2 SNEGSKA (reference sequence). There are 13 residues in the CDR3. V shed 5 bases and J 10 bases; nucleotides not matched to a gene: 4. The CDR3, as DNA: TGCAGTGCTGGGACTAGCGGGAGCGGGGAGCAGTTCTTC. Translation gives CSAGTSGSGEQFF.

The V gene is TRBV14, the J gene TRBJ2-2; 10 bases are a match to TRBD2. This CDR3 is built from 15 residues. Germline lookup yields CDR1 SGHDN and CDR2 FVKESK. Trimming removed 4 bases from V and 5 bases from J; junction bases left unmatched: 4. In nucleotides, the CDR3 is TGTGCCAGCAGCCGTTTGACTAGCGGGACCGGGGAGCTGTTTTTT. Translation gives CASSRLTSGTGELFF.

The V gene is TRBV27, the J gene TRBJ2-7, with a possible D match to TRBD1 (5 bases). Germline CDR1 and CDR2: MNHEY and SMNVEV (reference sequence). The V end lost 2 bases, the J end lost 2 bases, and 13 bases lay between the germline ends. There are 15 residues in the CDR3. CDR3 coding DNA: TGTGCCAGCAGTTTAAGGCCTGACAGAACCTACGAGCAGTACTTC. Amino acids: CASSLRPDRTYEQYF.

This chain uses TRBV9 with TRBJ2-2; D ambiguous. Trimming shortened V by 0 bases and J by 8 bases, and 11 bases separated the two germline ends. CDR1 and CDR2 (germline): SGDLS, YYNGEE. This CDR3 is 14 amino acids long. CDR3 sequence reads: CASSVAPDSGELFF. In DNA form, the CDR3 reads TGTGCCAGCAGCGTAGCTCCGGATTCTGGGGAGCTGTTTTTT.

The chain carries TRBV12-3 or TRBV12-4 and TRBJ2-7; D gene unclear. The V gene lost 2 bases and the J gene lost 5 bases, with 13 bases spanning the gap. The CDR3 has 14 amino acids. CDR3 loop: CASSLSLRGDEQYF. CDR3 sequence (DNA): TGTGCCAGCAGTTTATCCCTCCGCGGAGACGAGCAGTACTTC.

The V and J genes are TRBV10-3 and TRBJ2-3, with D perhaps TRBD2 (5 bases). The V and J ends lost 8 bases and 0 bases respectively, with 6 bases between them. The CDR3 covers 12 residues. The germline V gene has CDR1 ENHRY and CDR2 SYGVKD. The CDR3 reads CAIGESTDTQYF. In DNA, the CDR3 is TGTGCCATCGGGGAGAGCACAGATACGCAGTATTTT.

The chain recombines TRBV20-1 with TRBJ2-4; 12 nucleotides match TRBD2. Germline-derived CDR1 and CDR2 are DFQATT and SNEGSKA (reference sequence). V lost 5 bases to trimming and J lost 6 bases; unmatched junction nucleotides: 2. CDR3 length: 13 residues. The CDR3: CSASLAGGNIQYF. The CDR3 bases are TGCAGTGCTTCACTAGCGGGGGGAAACATTCAGTACTTC.

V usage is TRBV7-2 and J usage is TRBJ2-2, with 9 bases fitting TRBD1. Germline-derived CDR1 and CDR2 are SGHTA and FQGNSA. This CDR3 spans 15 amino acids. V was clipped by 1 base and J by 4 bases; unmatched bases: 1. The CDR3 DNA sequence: TGTGCCAGCAGCTTAGGACAGGGGGGCACCGGGGAGCTGTTTTTT. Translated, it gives CASSLGQGGTGELFF.